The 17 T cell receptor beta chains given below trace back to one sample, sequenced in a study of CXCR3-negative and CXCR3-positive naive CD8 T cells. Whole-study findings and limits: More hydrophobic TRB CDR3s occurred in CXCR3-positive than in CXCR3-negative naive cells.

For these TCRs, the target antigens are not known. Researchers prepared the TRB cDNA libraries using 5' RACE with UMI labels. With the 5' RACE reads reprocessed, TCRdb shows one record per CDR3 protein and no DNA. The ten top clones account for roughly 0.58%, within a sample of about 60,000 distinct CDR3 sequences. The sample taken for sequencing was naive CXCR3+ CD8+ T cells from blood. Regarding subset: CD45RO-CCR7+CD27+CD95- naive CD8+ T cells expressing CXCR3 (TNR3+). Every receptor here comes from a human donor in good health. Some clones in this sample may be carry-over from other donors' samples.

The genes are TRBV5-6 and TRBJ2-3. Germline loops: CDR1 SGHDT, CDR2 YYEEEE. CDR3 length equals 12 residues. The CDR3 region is CASTQTEDTQYF.

CDR3 residues: CASRYGVGGVGTEAFF. This rearrangement joins TRBV7-9 to TRBJ1-1. Looked up from germline, CDR1 is SEHNR and CDR2 is FQNEAQ (reference sequence). The CDR3 totals 16 residues.

CDR3 residues: CSGIQGYSGEAFF. The chain employs TRBV29-1 and TRBJ1-1; absent DNA, TCRdb's TRBD1 call cannot be checked. CDR3 length: 13 amino acids. Germline CDR1 reads SQVTM; CDR2 reads ANQGSEA.

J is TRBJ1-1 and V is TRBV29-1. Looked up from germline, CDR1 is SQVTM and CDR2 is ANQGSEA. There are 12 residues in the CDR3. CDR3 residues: CSVGTETTEAFF.

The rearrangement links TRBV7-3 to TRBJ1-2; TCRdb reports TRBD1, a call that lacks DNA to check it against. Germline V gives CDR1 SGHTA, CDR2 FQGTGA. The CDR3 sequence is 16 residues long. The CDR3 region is CASSFSLSTGEHGYTF.

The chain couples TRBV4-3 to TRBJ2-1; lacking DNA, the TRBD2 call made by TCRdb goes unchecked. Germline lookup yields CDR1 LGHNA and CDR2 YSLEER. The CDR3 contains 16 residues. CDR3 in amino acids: CASSQAGRVPYNEQFF.

CDR3 loop: CSDRTGSYGYTF. This chain connects TRBV29-1 to TRBJ1-2; TCRdb's D gene call, TRBD1, goes unchecked for lack of DNA. The germline gives CDR1 SQVTM, CDR2 ANQGSEA. This CDR3 spans 12 amino acids.

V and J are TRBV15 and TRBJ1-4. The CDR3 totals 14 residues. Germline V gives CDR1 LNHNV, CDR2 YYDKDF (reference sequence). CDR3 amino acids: CATSAYRGNEKLFF.

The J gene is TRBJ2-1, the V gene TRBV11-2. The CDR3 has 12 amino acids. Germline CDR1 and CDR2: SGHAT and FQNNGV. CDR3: CASSLAASEQFF.

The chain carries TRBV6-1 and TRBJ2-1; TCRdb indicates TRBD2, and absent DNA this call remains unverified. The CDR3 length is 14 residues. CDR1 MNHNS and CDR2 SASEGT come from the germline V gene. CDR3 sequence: CAIKAGTSKGEQFF.

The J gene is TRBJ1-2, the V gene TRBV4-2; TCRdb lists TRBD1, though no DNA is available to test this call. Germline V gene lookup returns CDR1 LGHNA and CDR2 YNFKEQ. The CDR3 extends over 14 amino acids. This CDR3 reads CASSQGSGTYGYTF.

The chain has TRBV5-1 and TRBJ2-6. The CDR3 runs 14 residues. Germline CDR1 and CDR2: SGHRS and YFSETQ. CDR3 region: CASSYQAGANVLTF. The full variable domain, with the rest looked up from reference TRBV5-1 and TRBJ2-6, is KAGVTQTPRYLIKTRGQQVTLSCSPISGHRSVSWYQQTPGQGLQFLFEYFSETQRNKGNFPGRFSGRQFSNSRSEMNVSTLELGDSALYLCASSYQAGANVLTFGAGSRLTVL.

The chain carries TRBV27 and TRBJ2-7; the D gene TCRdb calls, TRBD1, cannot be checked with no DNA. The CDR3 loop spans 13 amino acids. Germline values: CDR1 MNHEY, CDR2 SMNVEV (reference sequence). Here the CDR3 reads CASAPESSYEQYF.

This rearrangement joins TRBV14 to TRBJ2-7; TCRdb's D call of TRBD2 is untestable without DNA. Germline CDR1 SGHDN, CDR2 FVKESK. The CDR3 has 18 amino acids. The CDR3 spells CASSQGSAYAGPGYEQYF.

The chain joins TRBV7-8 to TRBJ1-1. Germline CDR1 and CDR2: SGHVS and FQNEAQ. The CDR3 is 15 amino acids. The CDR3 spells CASSRNFERTTEAFF.

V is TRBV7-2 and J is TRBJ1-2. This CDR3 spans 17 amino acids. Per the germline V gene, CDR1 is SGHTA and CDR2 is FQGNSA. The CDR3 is CASSLIVGGVANYGYTF.

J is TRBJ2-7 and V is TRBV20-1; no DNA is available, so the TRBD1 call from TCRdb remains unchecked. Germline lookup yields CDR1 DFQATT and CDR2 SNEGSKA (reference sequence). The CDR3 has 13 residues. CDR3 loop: CSASADSFYEQYF.